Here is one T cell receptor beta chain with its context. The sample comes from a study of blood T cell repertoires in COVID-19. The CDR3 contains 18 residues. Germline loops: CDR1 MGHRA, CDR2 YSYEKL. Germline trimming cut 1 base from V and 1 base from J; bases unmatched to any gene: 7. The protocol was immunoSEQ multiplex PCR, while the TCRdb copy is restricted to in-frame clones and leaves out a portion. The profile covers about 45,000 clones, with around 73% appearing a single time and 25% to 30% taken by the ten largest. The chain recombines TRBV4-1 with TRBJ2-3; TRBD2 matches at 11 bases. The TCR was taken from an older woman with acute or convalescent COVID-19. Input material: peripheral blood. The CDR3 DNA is TGCGCCAGCAGCCAAGGGCATTTAGCGGGAGGGGGCACAGATACGCAGTATTTT. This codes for CASSQGHLAGGGTDTQYF.